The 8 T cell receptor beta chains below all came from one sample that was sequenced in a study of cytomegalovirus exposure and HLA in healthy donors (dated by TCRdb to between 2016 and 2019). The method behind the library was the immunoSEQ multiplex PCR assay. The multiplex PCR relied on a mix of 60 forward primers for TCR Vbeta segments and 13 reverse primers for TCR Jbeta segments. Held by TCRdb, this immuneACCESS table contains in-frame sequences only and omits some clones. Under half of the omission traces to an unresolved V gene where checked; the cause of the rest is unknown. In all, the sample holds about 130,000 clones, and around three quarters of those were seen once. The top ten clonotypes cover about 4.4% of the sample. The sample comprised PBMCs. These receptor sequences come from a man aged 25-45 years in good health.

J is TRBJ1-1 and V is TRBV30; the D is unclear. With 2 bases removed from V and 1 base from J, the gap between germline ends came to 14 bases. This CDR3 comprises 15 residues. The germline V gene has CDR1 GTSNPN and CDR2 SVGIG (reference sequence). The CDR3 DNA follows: TGTGCCTGGAGTCCCCGGACGGGAGGGAACACTGAAGCTTTCTTT. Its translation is CAWSPRTGGNTEAFF.

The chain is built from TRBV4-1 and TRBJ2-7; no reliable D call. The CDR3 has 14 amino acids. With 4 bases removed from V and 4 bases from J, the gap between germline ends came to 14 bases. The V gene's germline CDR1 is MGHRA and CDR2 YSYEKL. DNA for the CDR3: TGCGCCAGCAGCCTGGCAGTTGACATATACGAGCAGTACTTC. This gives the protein CASSLAVDIYEQYF.

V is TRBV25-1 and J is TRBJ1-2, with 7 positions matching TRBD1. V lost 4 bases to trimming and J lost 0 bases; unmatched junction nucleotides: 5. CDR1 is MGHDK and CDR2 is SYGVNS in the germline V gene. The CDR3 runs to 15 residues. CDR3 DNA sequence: TGTGCCAGCAGTGGGCCTGGGACAGCTAACTATGGCTACACCTTC. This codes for CASSGPGTANYGYTF.

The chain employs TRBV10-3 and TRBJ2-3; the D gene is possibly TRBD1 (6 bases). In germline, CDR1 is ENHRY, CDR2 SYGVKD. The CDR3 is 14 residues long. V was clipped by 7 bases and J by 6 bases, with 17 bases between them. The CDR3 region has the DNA TGTGCCATCATGGGGACAACCTTCGGGGATACGCAGTATTTT. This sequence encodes CAIMGTTFGDTQYF.

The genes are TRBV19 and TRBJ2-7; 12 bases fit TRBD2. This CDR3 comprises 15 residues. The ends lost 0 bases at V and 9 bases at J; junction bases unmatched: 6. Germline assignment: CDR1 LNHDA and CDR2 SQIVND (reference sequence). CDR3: CASSIETSGRRGQYF. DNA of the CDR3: TGTGCCAGTAGTATAGAGACTAGCGGGAGAAGGGGGCAGTACTTC.

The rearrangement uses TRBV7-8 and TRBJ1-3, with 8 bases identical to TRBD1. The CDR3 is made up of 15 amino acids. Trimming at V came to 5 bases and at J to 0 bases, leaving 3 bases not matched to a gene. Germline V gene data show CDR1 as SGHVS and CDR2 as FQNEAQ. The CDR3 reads CASSLGTGSGNTIYF. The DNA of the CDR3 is TGTGCCAGCAGCCTAGGGACAGGCTCTGGAAACACCATATATTTT.

The CDR3 DNA is TGTGCCAGCACTAGTCCGGGACAGGGAAGCGATGAGCAGTTCTTC. This codes for CASTSPGQGSDEQFF. The chain carries TRBV25-1 and TRBJ2-1; 9 nucleotides match TRBD1. This CDR3 comprises 15 residues. Germline V CDR1 and CDR2: MGHDK, SYGVNS. J gave up 8 bases and V 7 bases, and 12 bases lay outside the gene matches.

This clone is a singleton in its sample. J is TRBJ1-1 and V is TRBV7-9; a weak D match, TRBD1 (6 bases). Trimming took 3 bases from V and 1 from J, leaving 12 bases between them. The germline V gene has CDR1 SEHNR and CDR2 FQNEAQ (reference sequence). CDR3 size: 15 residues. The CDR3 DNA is TGTGCCAGCAGCTTTGGGGGCTGGGAGAACACTGAAGCTTTCTTT. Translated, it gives CASSFGGWENTEAFF.